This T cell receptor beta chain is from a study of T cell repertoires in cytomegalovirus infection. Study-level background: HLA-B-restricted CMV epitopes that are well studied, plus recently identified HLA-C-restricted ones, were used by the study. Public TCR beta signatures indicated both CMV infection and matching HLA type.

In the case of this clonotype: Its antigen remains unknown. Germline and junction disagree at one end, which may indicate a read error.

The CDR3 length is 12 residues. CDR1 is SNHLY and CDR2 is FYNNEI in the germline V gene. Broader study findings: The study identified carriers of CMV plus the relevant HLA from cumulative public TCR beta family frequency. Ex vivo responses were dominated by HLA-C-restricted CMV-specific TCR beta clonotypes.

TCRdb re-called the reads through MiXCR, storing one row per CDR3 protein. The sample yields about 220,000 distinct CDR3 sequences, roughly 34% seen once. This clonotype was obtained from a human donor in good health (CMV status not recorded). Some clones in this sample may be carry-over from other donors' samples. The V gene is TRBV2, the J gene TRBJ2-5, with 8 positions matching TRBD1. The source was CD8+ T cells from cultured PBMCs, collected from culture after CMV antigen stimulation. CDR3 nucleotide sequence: TGTGCCGGCAGGGGGCTGGAAGAGACCCAGTACTTC. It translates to CAGRGLEETQYF.